A single sample gave rise to the 19 T cell receptor beta chains below, sequenced in a study of OX40 agonist ivuxolimab in advanced cancers. The method behind the library was the immunoSEQ multiplex PCR assay. The clones in this table, taken by TCRdb from immuneACCESS, are in-frame only. Not every clone is retained; where verified, under half of the shortfall comes from an unresolved V gene, and the cause of the rest is unknown. Counted in this sample were 70,000 to 90,000 clones; 89% of them appeared once. The ten largest account for roughly 0.38% of the sample. The material sequenced was CD4+ or CD8+ T cells sorted from blood, taken in a trial of the OX40 agonist ivuxolimab. These receptors were taken from an adult with an advanced solid tumor such as melanoma, head and neck, liver or kidney cancer.

This clone was observed once. This rearrangement joins TRBV30 to TRBJ2-7; a possible D gene is TRBD1 (6 bases). V dropped 1 base and J dropped 5 bases, with 15 bases sitting between them. The CDR3 is made up of 14 amino acids. CDR1 is GTSNPN and CDR2 is SVGIG in the germline V gene (reference sequence). The chain's CDR3 is CAWSGEQGPNEQYF. The CDR3 DNA sequence: TGTGCCTGGAGTGGGGAACAGGGCCCGAACGAGCAGTACTTC.

The V call is TRBV5-1, the J call TRBJ2-3; D may be TRBD2 (5 bases). This CDR3 spans 15 amino acids. Germline V gene sequence: CDR1 SGHRS, CDR2 YFSETQ. V was shortened by 4 bases and J by 6 bases, with 18 bases between the two germline ends. The CDR3 coding sequence is TGCGCCAGCAGCATTTCGGGCCCCCGCGGGGATACGCAGTATTTT. It specifies CASSISGPRGDTQYF.

The rearrangement links TRBV11-2 to TRBJ2-1, with D unresolved. Germline assignment: CDR1 SGHAT and CDR2 FQNNGV. This CDR3 has 11 residues. Between the trimmed V and J ends, which lost 5 bases and 9 bases, there was a span of 8 bases. This chain's CDR3 is CASSAEVEQFF. For the CDR3, the DNA is TGTGCCAGCAGCGCAGAGGTTGAGCAGTTCTTC.

The chain employs TRBV20-1 and TRBJ2-5; D gene uncertain. Germline V gene lookup returns CDR1 DFQATT and CDR2 SNEGSKA (reference sequence). V lost 6 bases and J lost 5, with 7 bases in between. CDR3 length: 10 amino acids. The CDR3 protein is CSATRETQYF. The DNA for the CDR3 is TGCAGTGCAACCCGCGAGACCCAGTACTTC.

This chain joins TRBV6-4 and TRBJ2-1; maybe TRBD1 (5 bases). The germline gives CDR1 MRHNA, CDR2 SNTAGT. The V end lost 3 bases, the J end lost 6 bases, and 15 bases lay between the germline ends. This CDR3 has 15 residues. The CDR3 protein is CASSEQVTGSNEQFF. The CDR3 bases are TGTGCCAGCAGTGAACAGGTGACGGGCAGCAATGAGCAGTTCTTC.

This clone showed up just a few times. V usage is TRBV7-2 and J usage is TRBJ2-3; no reliable D call. V shed 5 bases and J shed 8 bases, with 8 bases lying between them. CDR1 is SGHTA and CDR2 is FQGNSA in the germline V gene. The length of the CDR3 is 11 residues. In DNA form, the CDR3 reads TGTGCCAGCAGCGAAGGCCCTACGCAGTATTTT. This codes for CASSEGPTQYF. The variable domain in full, completed from reference TRBV7-2 and TRBJ2-3, reads GAGVSQSPSNKVTEKGKDVELRCDPISGHTALYWYRQSLGQGLEFLIYFQGNSAPDKSGLPSDRFSAERTGGSVSTLTIQRTQQEDSAVYLCASSEGPTQYFGPGTRLTVL.

CDR3 residues: CASSSLRNTEAFF. In DNA, the CDR3 is TGTGCCAGCAGTTCGCTCAGGAACACTGAAGCTTTCTTT. The rearrangement links TRBV6-5 to TRBJ1-1; the D is unclear. Germline-derived CDR1 and CDR2 are MNHEY and SVGAGI. The CDR3 sequence is 13 residues long. Trimming removed 4 bases from V and 1 base from J, with 7 bases in between.

As regards this clone: The identical CDR3 is also encoded by other nucleotide sequences in the sample. This chain uses TRBV19 with TRBJ1-1; D unresolved. The CDR3 runs 14 residues. Germline V gene data show CDR1 as LNHDA and CDR2 as SQIVND (reference sequence). V gave up 1 base and J gave up 0 bases, with 6 bases separating them. CDR3 loop: CASSIGQLNTEAFF. As DNA, the CDR3 is TGTGCCAGTAGTATAGGGCAGTTGAACACTGAAGCTTTCTTT. Complete variable domain (other parts from reference TRBV19 and TRBJ1-1): DGGITQSPKYLFRKEGQNVTLSCEQNLNHDAMYWYRQDPGQGLRLIYYSQIVNDFQKGDIAEGYSVSREKKESFPLTVTSAQKNPTAFYLCASSIGQLNTEAFFGQGTRLTVV.

The rearrangement joins TRBV7-9 to TRBJ1-3, with D hard to call. Germline CDR1 SEHNR, CDR2 FQNEAQ (reference sequence). CDR3 length: 14 amino acids. The V end lost 2 bases, the J end lost 1 base, and 6 bases lay between the germline ends. The CDR3 reads CASSLSISGNTIYF. The CDR3 coding sequence is TGTGCCAGCAGCTTATCTATATCTGGAAACACCATATATTTT.

This CDR3 reads CASKKTGLDYEQYF. CDR3 sequence (DNA): TGTGCCAGCAAGAAGACAGGGCTGGACTACGAGCAGTACTTC. The chain recombines TRBV27 with TRBJ2-7, with 7 nucleotides matching TRBD1. This CDR3 spans 14 amino acids. Germline-derived CDR1 and CDR2 are MNHEY and SMNVEV (reference sequence). V lost 7 bases, J lost 3 bases, and 9 bases stayed unmatched.

The chain carries TRBV29-1 and TRBJ1-4, with 8 positions matching TRBD1. V lost 4 bases to trimming and J lost 7 bases; unmatched junction nucleotides: 5. The CDR3 loop spans 13 amino acids. Germline loops: CDR1 SQVTM, CDR2 ANQGSEA. The CDR3 DNA reads TGCAGCGTTGTGAGGACAGGGAGTGAAAAACTGTTTTTT. Translation gives CSVVRTGSEKLFF.

The chain carries TRBV6-5 and TRBJ1-6, with 9 positions matching TRBD1. CDR3 size: 15 residues. Trimming at V came to 0 bases and at J to 7 bases, leaving 1 base not matched to a gene. Germline CDR1 is MNHEY and CDR2 is SVGAGI. The CDR3 sequence is CASSYSTGGNSPLHF. CDR3 DNA sequence: TGTGCCAGCAGTTACTCCACAGGGGGCAATTCACCCCTCCACTTT.

The V call is TRBV27, the J call TRBJ2-7, with 9 bases aligning to TRBD1. The CDR3 length is 16 residues. CDR1 and CDR2 (germline): MNHEY, SMNVEV (reference sequence). With V trimmed by 0 bases and J by 3 bases, 6 bases remained unmatched. Here the CDR3 DNA reads TGTGCCAGCAGTTTATCTTCCGGACAGGGGTTCTACGAGCAGTACTTC. As protein: CASSLSSGQGFYEQYF.

The rearrangement links TRBV29-1 to TRBJ2-7; D is perhaps TRBD1 (8 bases). Trimming took 4 bases from V and 3 from J, leaving 19 bases between them. Germline-derived CDR1 and CDR2 are SQVTM and ANQGSEA. The CDR3 runs 15 residues. The CDR3 protein is CSVVRGGTGGYEQYF. Written as DNA, the CDR3 is TGCAGCGTTGTAAGGGGGGGGACAGGAGGCTACGAGCAGTACTTC.

The genes are TRBV30 and TRBJ1-2; D is ambiguous. The CDR3 is made up of 13 amino acids. V was pared by 0 bases and J by 0 bases, with 5 bases between. Germline-derived CDR1 and CDR2 are GTSNPN and SVGIG (reference sequence). DNA for the CDR3: TGTGCCTGGAGTGTACATCCTAACTATGGCTACACCTTC. Translation: CAWSVHPNYGYTF.

This chain links TRBV7-2 with TRBJ2-1; no reliable D call. V lost 4 bases to trimming and J lost 6 bases, with 7 bases between them. In germline, CDR1 is SGHTA, CDR2 FQGNSA. The CDR3 loop spans 12 amino acids. CDR3 loop: CASSSVSNEQFF. In nucleotides, the CDR3 is TGTGCCAGCAGCTCGGTGAGCAATGAGCAGTTCTTC.

The chain employs TRBV7-2 and TRBJ2-1; tentative D call: TRBD2 (5 bases). The CDR3 has 15 residues. Germline CDR1 SGHTA, CDR2 FQGNSA. V lost 5 bases to trimming and J lost 3 bases, with 14 bases between them. The CDR3 nucleotides read TGTGCCAGCAGCACGGACTCTTCTAACTACAATGAGCAGTTCTTC. It yields the protein CASSTDSSNYNEQFF.

This CDR3 is CASSIGRLNTGELFF. The DNA of the CDR3 is TGTGCCAGTAGTATCGGGAGGTTAAACACCGGGGAGCTGTTTTTT. The V and J genes are TRBV19 and TRBJ2-2, with 7 bases that match TRBD2. CDR3 length: 15 amino acids. V lost 3 bases to trimming and J lost 2 bases; unmatched junction nucleotides: 3. The germline CDR1 and CDR2 sequences are LNHDA and SQIVND (reference sequence).

The chain carries TRBV7-8 and TRBJ2-5, with 13 nucleotides matching TRBD2. The CDR3 spans 17 residues. Germline loops: CDR1 SGHVS, CDR2 FQNEAQ. V was pared by 0 bases and J by 1 base, with 2 bases of the junction left unmatched. The CDR3 DNA reads as TGTGCCAGCAGCTTAGCCGGACTAGCGGGGGTCCAAGAGACCCAGTACTTC. Translation: CASSLAGLAGVQETQYF. The whole variable domain, filled in from reference TRBV7-8 and TRBJ2-5, reads GAGVSQSPRYKVAKRGQDVALRCDPISGHVSLFWYQQALGQGPEFLTYFQNEAQLDKSGLPSDRFFAERPEGSVSTLKIQRTQQEDSAVYLCASSLAGLAGVQETQYFGPGTRLLVL.